This is a list of T cell receptor beta chains from one sample in a study of T cells in Graves' hyperthyroidism and ophthalmopathy. TCRdb called the multiplex PCR reads again in MiXCR, with one record for every CDR3 protein. The sample has 400,000 or so distinct CDR3 sequences; 13% to 15% are singletons. What was sequenced was blood. The receptors were gathered from a woman in her twenties or thirties with Graves' ophthalmopathy. CDR3s include the opening cysteine and the closing phenylalanine or tryptophan. A D gene is named only where the DNA matches it firmly. Only part of the rows carry a size: once, few, many, or a class if the clone is expanded.

v_gene	abundance	j_gene	d_gene	CDR3aa	CDR3nt
TRBV9	many	TRBJ1-2	NA	CASNNYWGYTF	TGTGCCAGCAACAACTATTGGGGCTACACCTTC
TRBV3-1	many	TRBJ2-6	NA	CASSQVLAGANVLTF	TGTGCCAGCAGCCAAGTTCTGGCTGGGGCCAACGTCCTGACTTTC
TRBV18	many	TRBJ2-7	NA	CASSPTSSYEQYF	TGTGCCAGCTCACCTACGAGTAGTTACGAGCAGTACTTC
TRBV11-2	many	TRBJ1-6	NA	CASSLEGYRNSPLHF	TGTGCCAGCAGCTTAGAAGGCTACCGTAATTCACCCCTCCACTTT
TRBV30	NA	TRBJ1-5	TRBD1	CAWSVRDSSPQHF	TGTGCCTGGAGTGTAAGGGACAGTTCTCCCCAGCATTTT
TRBV9	few	TRBJ1-2	NA	CASGDGQLYAF	TGTGCCAGCGGCGACGGTCAACTTTATGCCTTC
TRBV12-3/TRBV12-4	many	TRBJ2-4	TRBD1	CASTQGVAKNIQYF	TGTGCCAGCACGCAGGGGGTAGCCAAAAACATTCAGTACTTC
TRBV5-1	many	TRBJ2-3	NA	CASSSQGLDTQYF	TGCGCCAGCAGCTCCCAGGGTTTAGATACGCAGTATTTT
TRBV12-3/TRBV12-4	many	TRBJ1-4	NA	CASSLGGLFNEKLFF	TGTGCCAGCAGTTTGGGAGGGCTGTTTAATGAAAAACTGTTTTTT
TRBV20-1	NA	TRBJ2-7	TRBD1	CSAGTGVIGEQYF	TGCAGTGCGGGGACAGGGGTCATCGGCGAGCAGTACTTC
TRBV20-1	many	TRBJ1-6	NA	CSARAFPGYNSPLHF	TGCAGTGCTAGAGCCTTCCCGGGGTACAATTCACCCCTCCACTTT
TRBV7-2	many	TRBJ2-3	TRBD2	CASSSLVVAGGPPDTQYF	TGTGCCAGCAGCTCCCTGGTGGTAGCGGGGGGGCCTCCAGATACGCAGTATTTT